The 28 T cell receptor beta chains presented below share a single source sample, sequenced in a study of read filtering for tumor transcriptome and immune sequencing. From about 400 ng of RNA, a library with molecular barcoded alpha/delta and beta/gamma adaptors was made. A single record per CDR3 protein comes from TCRdb applying MiXCR to the reads. The sample has 11,000 to 15,000 distinct CDR3 sequences, over 20% seen once. The specimen was a population of CD138-negative cells sorted from bone marrow. The receptors stem from a donor aged 40 or over with multiple myeloma.

This clonotype was detected many times. The V gene is TRBV7-2, the J gene TRBJ2-5; D uncertain. V lost 1 base to trimming and J lost 7 bases, with 13 bases between them. The CDR3 totals 14 residues. Germline-derived CDR1 and CDR2 are SGHTA and FQGNSA. CDR3 sequence: CASSLETPGGTQYF. The CDR3 DNA sequence: TGTGCCAGCAGCTTAGAAACTCCTGGCGGGACCCAGTACTTC.

This clonotype was counted at least ten times. The J gene is TRBJ2-7, the V gene TRBV29-1, with D uncertain. The V and J ends lost 7 bases and 2 bases respectively, with 15 bases between them. CDR3 length: 13 amino acids. Germline V gene sequence: CDR1 SQVTM, CDR2 ANQGSEA. The DNA of the CDR3 is TGCAGCGCCCGTCCCCTCGACGCCTACGAGCAGTACTTC. It codes for CSARPLDAYEQYF.

This clonotype showed up just once. Possible read error: a much larger clone is one base away. The chain employs TRBV7-8 and TRBJ2-2, with D perhaps TRBD2 (6 bases). CDR1 is SGHVS, CDR2 FQNEAQ, per germline. The CDR3 has 13 residues. CDR3 region: CASSLKGTGGLFF. CDR3 DNA sequence: TGTGCCAGCAGCTTGAAGGGGACCGGGGGGCTGTTTTTT.

A few counts support this clonotype. The rearrangement links TRBV18 to TRBJ1-1; D not resolved. The germline V gene encodes CDR1 KGHSH and CDR2 LQKENI. The CDR3 is 14 amino acids. The V and J ends lost 3 bases and 3 bases respectively, with 11 bases between them. The CDR3, as DNA: TGTGCCAGCTCACCCCGATCGAGGCACACTGAAGCTTTCTTT. Its protein is CASSPRSRHTEAFF.

For this clonotype: One base away lies a much larger clone, so this may be a sequencing read error. V gene TRBV9 combines with J gene TRBJ2-1; 7 bases fit TRBD1. Germline V gene lookup returns CDR1 SGDLS and CDR2 YYNGEE. This CDR3 contains 14 residues. J was trimmed by 8 bases and V by 7 bases; bases with no gene match: 12. The CDR3 nucleotides read TGTGCCAGCGGACAGGACTCACGTGGCGATGAGCAGTTCTTC. This encodes CASGQDSRGDEQFF.

The rearrangement links TRBV27 to TRBJ1-4, with D unresolved. Germline lookup yields CDR1 MNHEY and CDR2 SMNVEV (reference sequence). V shed 4 bases and J shed 0 bases, with 12 bases lying between them. The CDR3 is 16 amino acids. The CDR3 here is CASSSTSGATNEKLFF. As DNA, the CDR3 is TGTGCCAGCAGTTCAACGTCCGGGGCAACTAATGAAAAACTGTTTTTT.

This clonotype was seen ten or more times. The chain links TRBV29-1 to TRBJ2-2; 9 positions agree with TRBD1. Germline CDR1 reads SQVTM; CDR2 reads ANQGSEA. This CDR3 is built from 15 residues. Trimming at V came to 6 bases and at J to 2 bases, leaving 7 bases not matched to a gene. CDR3 DNA sequence: TGCAGCGTGTACCCGGGACAGGGTAACACCGGGGAGCTGTTTTTT. Protein sequence: CSVYPGQGNTGELFF.

In its sample, this clonotype was seen many times. CDR3 amino acids: CASSSDGGSYNEQFF. In DNA form, the CDR3 reads TGCGCCAGCAGCTCGGACGGAGGTTCCTACAATGAGCAGTTCTTC. The V call is TRBV5-1, the J call TRBJ2-1, with D perhaps matching TRBD2 (5 bases). The CDR3 has 15 residues. V was trimmed by 3 bases and J by 1 base, leaving 11 bases between them. In germline, CDR1 is SGHRS, CDR2 YFSETQ.

The rearrangement links TRBV20-1 to TRBJ1-4; 7 nucleotides agree with TRBD1. Per the germline V gene, CDR1 is DFQATT and CDR2 is SNEGSKA (reference sequence). Trimming removed 1 base from V and 4 bases from J; junction bases left unmatched: 0. The CDR3 consists of 13 residues. CDR3 in amino acids: CSARGDSNEKLFF. The CDR3 DNA is TGCAGTGCTAGAGGGGACAGTAATGAAAAACTGTTTTTT.

The CDR3 reads CSAPPPYEQYF. CDR3 nucleotides: TGCAGCGCCCCCCCCCCCTACGAGCAGTACTTC. This chain uses TRBV29-1 with TRBJ2-7; the D is unclear. V was trimmed by 7 bases and J by 2 bases, leaving 9 bases between them. CDR1 and CDR2 (germline): SQVTM, ANQGSEA. This CDR3 comprises 11 residues.

This clonotype has a count of ten or more. The chain recombines TRBV7-2 with TRBJ2-7; D ambiguous. Trimming removed 5 bases from V and 2 bases from J, with 13 bases in between. This CDR3 is built from 14 residues. The germline CDR1 and CDR2 sequences are SGHTA and FQGNSA. CDR3 in amino acids: CASSTPLSAYEQYF. CDR3 nucleotide sequence: TGTGCCAGCAGCACACCCCTCTCGGCCTACGAGCAGTACTTC.

The chain joins TRBV4-1 to TRBJ2-3; 7 bases fit TRBD2. CDR1 MGHRA and CDR2 YSYEKL come from the germline V gene. CDR3 length: 17 residues. The V gene end was trimmed by 8 bases and the J gene end by 2 bases; junction bases not matched to a gene: 16. CDR3 protein: CASQRAGPRGFTDTQYF. The CDR3 nucleotides read TGCGCCAGCCAAAGAGCGGGACCCCGAGGGTTCACAGATACGCAGTATTTT.

This clonotype was seen ten or more times. The chain is built from TRBV2 and TRBJ2-2; D not resolved. The CDR3 is made up of 16 amino acids. Germline lookup yields CDR1 SNHLY and CDR2 FYNNEI. V was trimmed by 0 bases and J by 5 bases, leaving 13 bases between them. CDR3 nucleotide sequence: TGTGCCAGCAGTGAAGCTGGATTTAGACGGACCGGGGAGCTGTTTTTT. It yields the protein CASSEAGFRRTGELFF.

Many counts were recorded for this clonotype. The chain recombines TRBV7-8 with TRBJ2-5; 14 bases agree with TRBD2. Germline loops: CDR1 SGHVS, CDR2 FQNEAQ. CDR3 length: 16 amino acids. V lost 5 bases and J lost 5; bases outside the gene matches: 7. CDR3 residues: CASSIRLAGGPETQYF. The CDR3 nucleotides read TGTGCCAGCAGCATCAGACTAGCGGGGGGGCCGGAGACCCAGTACTTC.

This clonotype has a count of ten or more. The chain carries TRBV4-1 and TRBJ2-1; D perhaps matches TRBD2 (6 bases). The CDR3 is 15 residues long. Germline CDR1 is MGHRA and CDR2 is YSYEKL. The V and J ends lost 1 base and 8 bases respectively, with 15 bases between them. DNA of the CDR3: TGCGCCAGCAGCCAAGTTCTGGGCGGGGACTATGAGCAGTTCTTC. As protein: CASSQVLGGDYEQFF.

The chain employs TRBV12-3 or TRBV12-4 and TRBJ1-1; TRBD1 aligns across 7 bases. V was clipped by 7 bases and J by 4 bases; unmatched bases: 9. The CDR3 extends over 14 amino acids. CDR3 residues: CASKDRELGTEAFF. The CDR3 DNA follows: TGTGCCAGCAAAGACAGGGAGCTGGGCACTGAAGCTTTCTTT.

In this sample, this clonotype turned up a few times. The chain combines TRBV19 with TRBJ2-7; D uncertain. This CDR3 is built from 14 residues. Deletions cut 3 bases from V and 2 bases from J, with 11 bases between. The germline V gene has CDR1 LNHDA and CDR2 SQIVND (reference sequence). Written as DNA, the CDR3 is TGTGCCAGTAGTATCAGCCAGCAGACCTACGAGCAGTACTTC. It encodes CASSISQQTYEQYF.

This clonotype came up a few times. The chain employs TRBV4-3 and TRBJ2-1; D remains unclear. CDR1 is LGHNA and CDR2 is YSLEER in the germline V gene. V lost 0 bases, J lost 3 bases, and 15 bases lay in between. The CDR3 is made up of 17 amino acids. The CDR3 here is CASSQDSGRSIYNEQFF. CDR3 sequence (DNA): TGCGCCAGCAGCCAAGATTCGGGCAGGTCCATCTACAATGAGCAGTTCTTC.

The gene calls are TRBV6-5 and TRBJ2-3; 8 bases map to TRBD2. Looked up from germline, CDR1 is MNHEY and CDR2 is SVGAGI. The CDR3 covers 16 residues. J was trimmed by 3 bases and V by 6 bases; bases with no gene match: 11. Written as DNA, the CDR3 is TGTGCCAGCAGCTCCCCGGGGCGGGGGGCGACAGATACGCAGTATTTT. It specifies CASSSPGRGATDTQYF.

This clonotype was counted many times. The chain employs TRBV20-1 and TRBJ2-1, with 12 positions matching TRBD2. Germline CDR1 DFQATT, CDR2 SNEGSKA (reference sequence). This CDR3 has 16 amino acids. V lost 6 bases, J lost 0 bases, and 6 bases stayed unmatched. The CDR3 sequence is CSAPRLAGVSYNEQFF. CDR3 in DNA: TGCAGTGCCCCCCGACTAGCGGGAGTCTCCTACAATGAGCAGTTCTTC.

The sample holds many counts of this clonotype. This chain connects TRBV12-3 or TRBV12-4 to TRBJ2-7; D ambiguous. CDR3 length: 14 residues. Trimming removed 5 bases at V and 0 bases at J, with 11 bases between. The DNA for the CDR3 is TGTGCCAGCAGTCACGGATTTTCCTCCTACGAGCAGTACTTC. Translated, it gives CASSHGFSSYEQYF.

The gene calls are TRBV29-1 and TRBJ2-3; 8 positions match TRBD2. Per the germline V gene, CDR1 is SQVTM and CDR2 is ANQGSEA. J was trimmed by 4 bases and V by 1 base; bases with no gene match: 7. The CDR3 has 15 residues. CDR3 nucleotides: TGCAGCGTTGAAGCCGTACCGGGGGGGGCAGATACGCAGTATTTT. Translated: CSVEAVPGGADTQYF.

Many counts were recorded for this clonotype. CDR3 in DNA: TGTGCCAGCAGGGACGGTCCGAACACCGGGGAGCTGTTTTTT. Protein product: CASRDGPNTGELFF. The chain combines TRBV2 with TRBJ2-2; D is uncertain. This CDR3 has 14 residues. The V end lost 6 bases, the J end lost 0 bases, and 8 bases lay between the germline ends. Germline CDR1 reads SNHLY; CDR2 reads FYNNEI.

This clonotype was counted many times. The chain is built from TRBV10-1 and TRBJ2-2; 12 bases match TRBD2. CDR3 length equals 14 residues. Germline CDR1 is WNHNN and CDR2 is SYGVQD (reference sequence). V was clipped by 8 bases and J by 3 bases; unmatched bases: 1. The CDR3 DNA is TGCGCCAGCCGACTAGCGGGAGACACCGGGGAGCTGTTTTTT. Protein sequence: CASRLAGDTGELFF.

This clonotype has just one count. A junction end diverges from the germline sequence, so it may reflect a read error. V and J are TRBV6-5 and TRBJ2-2; possibly TRBD1 for D (7 bases). CDR1 and CDR2 (germline): MNHEY, SVGAGI. This CDR3 contains 17 residues. In DNA, the CDR3 is TGTGCCAGCCATTTCAGGTCGGGACAGCTTAACGCCGGGGGGCTGTTTTTT. This sequence encodes CASHFRSGQLNAGGLFF.

This clonotype was observed many times. The chain combines TRBV11-2 with TRBJ2-3, with TRBD1 identical over 9 bases. CDR3 size: 18 residues. The V gene's germline CDR1 is SGHAT and CDR2 FQNNGV. V shed 1 base and J 3 bases; nucleotides not matched to a gene: 11. The CDR3 nucleotides read TGTGCCAGCAGCTTAGTTTGGGGTCGGGACAGGGAAACAGATACGCAGTATTTT. Translation gives CASSLVWGRDRETDTQYF.

This clonotype was counted many times. V is TRBV7-3 and J is TRBJ2-3; 7 bases map to TRBD2. The CDR3 spans 14 residues. The germline V gene has CDR1 SGHTA and CDR2 FQGTGA. V trimming: 3 bases; J trimming: 3 bases; junction bases outside the gene matches: 3. In nucleotides, the CDR3 is TGTGCCAGCAGCTTGACTAGCTCTACAGATACGCAGTATTTT. Translated, it gives CASSLTSSTDTQYF.

In its sample, this clonotype was seen many times. The CDR3 sequence is CASSFRDRALDEQFF. DNA for the CDR3: TGTGCCAGCAGCTTCCGAGACAGGGCCTTGGATGAGCAGTTCTTC. The chain uses TRBV9 and TRBJ2-1; 7 bases are a match to TRBD1. Germline V gives CDR1 SGDLS, CDR2 YYNGEE. This CDR3 spans 15 amino acids. V gave up 4 bases and J gave up 8 bases; unmatched junction bases: 12.